A single sample is the source of the 15 T cell receptor beta chains below, sequenced in a study of OX40 agonist ivuxolimab in advanced cancers. Some clones are missing from TCRdb's copy, which holds only in-frame ones; the method was immunoSEQ multiplex PCR. The table has some 80,000 clones, approximately 90% seen once. The input for sequencing was CD4+ or CD8+ T cells sorted from blood, taken in a trial of the OX40 agonist ivuxolimab. The receptors stem from an adult with an advanced solid tumor such as melanoma, head and neck, liver or kidney cancer.

The chain has TRBV19 and TRBJ2-3, with a weak D call TRBD2 (7 bases). Germline CDR1 and CDR2: LNHDA and SQIVND (reference sequence). V was shortened by 3 bases and J by 5 bases, with 18 bases between the two germline ends. The CDR3 spans 16 residues. The chain's CDR3 is CASSIGPPGGLDTQYF. The CDR3 DNA reads TGTGCCAGTAGTATTGGCCCCCCCGGGGGGCTAGATACGCAGTATTTT.

CDR3 residues: CSVGKGFSYNEQFF. The CDR3 DNA reads as TGCAGCGTTGGCAAAGGGTTCTCCTACAATGAGCAGTTCTTC. The V call is TRBV29-1, the J call TRBJ2-1; D call uncertain. Looked up from germline, CDR1 is SQVTM and CDR2 is ANQGSEA. V dropped 4 bases and J dropped 0 bases, with 10 bases sitting between them. This CDR3 contains 14 residues.

The rearrangement joins TRBV27 to TRBJ1-5, with 9 nucleotides matching TRBD1. The germline CDR1 and CDR2 sequences are MNHEY and SMNVEV (reference sequence). The CDR3 covers 16 residues. Unmatched junction bases numbered 9, after V lost 6 bases and J lost 3 bases. The CDR3 DNA reads as TGTGCCAGCAGATACAGGGGGCGAGACTACAATCAGCCCCAGCATTTT. Residues: CASRYRGRDYNQPQHF.

This clone was detected only once. The chain links TRBV28 to TRBJ1-3, with D perhaps matching TRBD1 (5 bases). The CDR3 totals 14 residues. Germline V gene lookup returns CDR1 MDHEN and CDR2 SYDVKM. V was pared by 6 bases and J by 4 bases, with 13 bases between. In nucleotides, the CDR3 is TGTGCCAGCAGCCCGGGCGGGGGGGGAAACACCATATATTTT. Protein: CASSPGGGGNTIYF.

V usage is TRBV5-5 and J usage is TRBJ1-2; the D is unclear. With 0 bases removed from V and 14 bases from J, the gap between germline ends came to 11 bases. Germline CDR1 reads SGHKS; CDR2 reads YYEKEE (reference sequence). This CDR3 comprises 11 residues. CDR3 in DNA: TGTGCCAGCAGCTTGGGGAGGCGGGAGACCTTC. As protein: CASSLGRRETF.

This chain uses TRBV9 with TRBJ2-7; 8 bases align to TRBD2. The germline V gene encodes CDR1 SGDLS and CDR2 YYNGEE. With V trimmed by 2 bases and J by 2 bases, 6 bases remained unmatched. The CDR3 contains 15 residues. The DNA of the CDR3 is TGTGCCAGCAGCGTCAGCGGGAGCCACACCTACGAGCAGTACTTC. As protein: CASSVSGSHTYEQYF.

Worth noting for this clone: At the DNA level, this CDR3 is encoded by other sequences in the same sample as well. This rearrangement joins TRBV28 to TRBJ1-2; D is uncertain. V lost 3 bases and J lost 4, with 6 bases in between. Germline CDR1 MDHEN, CDR2 SYDVKM. The CDR3 length is 12 residues. This chain's CDR3 is CASSLAGYGYTF. For the CDR3, the DNA is TGTGCCAGCAGTTTGGCCGGCTATGGCTACACCTTC.

This clone was seen just once. The CDR3 protein is CASSFSGLDYGYTF. The CDR3 DNA reads TGTGCCAGCAGCTTTTCAGGGCTGGACTATGGCTACACCTTC. The chain uses TRBV5-8 and TRBJ1-2, with a weak D call TRBD1 (5 bases). The CDR3 has 14 amino acids. Germline CDR1 and CDR2: SGHTS and YDEGEE. V was clipped by 2 bases and J by 3 bases, with 11 bases between them.

This sequence joins TRBV9 and TRBJ2-1; 7 bases are shared with TRBD2. Trimming removed 1 base from V and 10 bases from J; junction bases left unmatched: 8. The CDR3 spans 14 residues. The germline V gene has CDR1 SGDLS and CDR2 YYNGEE. The DNA of the CDR3 is TGTGCCAGCAGCGTACCCACGGGGGGAGGCGAGCAGTTCTTC. This gives the protein CASSVPTGGGEQFF.

The table lists this clone with a count of one. The chain carries TRBV11-3 and TRBJ1-1; weak D call: TRBD1 (5 bases). This CDR3 spans 16 amino acids. V gave up 0 bases and J gave up 6 bases, with 17 bases separating them. The germline CDR1 and CDR2 sequences are SGHNT and YENEEA. As DNA, the CDR3 is TGTGCCAGCAGCTTAGAACTTGTGGGGAGAGGGGCTGAAGCTTTCTTT. This codes for CASSLELVGRGAEAFF. The variable domain in full, with the rest retrieved from reference TRBV11-3 and TRBJ1-1, is EAGVVQSPRYKIIEKKQPVAFWCNPISGHNTLYWYLQNLGQGPELLIRYENEEAVDDSQLPKDRFSAERLKGVDSTLKIQPAELGDSAVYLCASSLELVGRGAEAFFGQGTRLTVV.

V gene TRBV2 combines with J gene TRBJ1-2, with D possibly TRBD1 on 5 matching bases. The CDR3 contains 13 residues. Deletions cut 6 bases from V and 3 bases from J, with 11 bases between. Germline V gene lookup returns CDR1 SNHLY and CDR2 FYNNEI. This chain's CDR3 is CASSPGMYYGYTF. Here the CDR3 DNA reads TGTGCCAGCAGCCCAGGGATGTACTATGGCTACACCTTC.

This sequence joins TRBV11-3 and TRBJ2-3; D possibly corresponds to TRBD2 (5 bases). The CDR3 contains 18 residues. CDR1 and CDR2 (germline): SGHNT, YENEEA. V dropped 2 bases and J dropped 0 bases, with 18 bases sitting between them. The CDR3 DNA follows: TGTGCCAGCAGCTTAAGAGGGTTTGGCGGCACTAGCACAGATACGCAGTATTTT. It encodes CASSLRGFGGTSTDTQYF.

The chain couples TRBV6-6 to TRBJ1-2; D is uncertain. Trimming took off 0 bases at V and 4 bases at J, with 12 bases between the two ends. Germline V CDR1 and CDR2: MNHNY, SVGAGI (reference sequence). This CDR3 spans 15 amino acids. In DNA form, the CDR3 reads TGTGCCAGCAGTTACTCGGAGATTTCAGGCTATGGCTACACCTTC. It specifies CASSYSEISGYGYTF.

The chain couples TRBV18 to TRBJ1-4, with D unresolved. The CDR3 runs to 11 residues. Per the germline V gene, CDR1 is KGHSH and CDR2 is LQKENI. The V end lost 5 bases, the J end lost 8 bases, and 6 bases lay between the germline ends. Here the CDR3 reads CASSLEEKLFF. CDR3 DNA: TGTGCCAGCTCATTAGAGGAAAAACTGTTTTTT.

The chain recombines TRBV7-2 with TRBJ2-3, with D maybe TRBD1 (6 bases). Trimming took off 6 bases at V and 8 bases at J, with 12 bases between the two ends. The CDR3 length is 12 residues. Germline V gene sequence: CDR1 SGHTA, CDR2 FQGNSA. For the CDR3, the DNA is TGTGCCAGCAGTGTTCAGGGGAGTACGCAGTATTTT. This encodes CASSVQGSTQYF.